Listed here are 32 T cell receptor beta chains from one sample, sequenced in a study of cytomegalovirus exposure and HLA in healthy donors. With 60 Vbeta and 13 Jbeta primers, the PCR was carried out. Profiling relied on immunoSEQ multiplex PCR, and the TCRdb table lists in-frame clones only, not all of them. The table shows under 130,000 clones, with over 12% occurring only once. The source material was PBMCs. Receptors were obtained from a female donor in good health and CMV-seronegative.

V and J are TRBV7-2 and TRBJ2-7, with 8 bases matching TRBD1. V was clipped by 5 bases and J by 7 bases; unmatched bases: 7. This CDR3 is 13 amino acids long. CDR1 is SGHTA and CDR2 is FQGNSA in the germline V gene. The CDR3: CASSQGTGVEQYF. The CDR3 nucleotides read TGTGCCAGCAGCCAAGGGACAGGCGTAGAGCAGTACTTC.

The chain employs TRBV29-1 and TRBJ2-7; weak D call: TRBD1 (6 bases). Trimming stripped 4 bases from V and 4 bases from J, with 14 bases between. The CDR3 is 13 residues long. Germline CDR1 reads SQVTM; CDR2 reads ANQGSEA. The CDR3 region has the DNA TGCAGCGTTGCCCGGACAGAGCCTTACGAGCAGTACTTC. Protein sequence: CSVARTEPYEQYF.

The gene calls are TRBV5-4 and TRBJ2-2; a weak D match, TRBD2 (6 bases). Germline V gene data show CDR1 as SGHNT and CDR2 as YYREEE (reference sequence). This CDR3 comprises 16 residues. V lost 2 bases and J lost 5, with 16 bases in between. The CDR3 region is CASSLPDRGGTGELFF. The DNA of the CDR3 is TGTGCCAGCAGCTTACCCGACCGGGGAGGAACCGGGGAGCTGTTTTTT.

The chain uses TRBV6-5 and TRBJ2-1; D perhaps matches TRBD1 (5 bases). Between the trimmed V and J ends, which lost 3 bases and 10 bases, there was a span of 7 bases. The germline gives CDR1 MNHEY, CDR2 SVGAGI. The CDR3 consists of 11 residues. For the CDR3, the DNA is TGTGCCAGCAGTTATGGACAAGAGCAGTTCTTC. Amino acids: CASSYGQEQFF.

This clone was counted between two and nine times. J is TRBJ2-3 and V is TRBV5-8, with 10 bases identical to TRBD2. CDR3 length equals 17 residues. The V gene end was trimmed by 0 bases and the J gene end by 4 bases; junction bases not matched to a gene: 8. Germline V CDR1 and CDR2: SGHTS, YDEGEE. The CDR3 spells CASSLGVSGRYADTQYF. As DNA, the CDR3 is TGTGCCAGCAGCTTGGGAGTTAGCGGGAGGTATGCAGATACGCAGTATTTT.

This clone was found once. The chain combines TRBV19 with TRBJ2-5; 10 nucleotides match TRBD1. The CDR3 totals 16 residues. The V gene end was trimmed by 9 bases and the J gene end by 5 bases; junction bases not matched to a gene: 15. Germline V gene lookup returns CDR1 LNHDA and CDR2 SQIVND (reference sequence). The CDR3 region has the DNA TGTGCCAGCATGCGTAGGACAGGGGGGTCGGCGGAGACCCAGTACTTC. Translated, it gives CASMRRTGGSAETQYF.

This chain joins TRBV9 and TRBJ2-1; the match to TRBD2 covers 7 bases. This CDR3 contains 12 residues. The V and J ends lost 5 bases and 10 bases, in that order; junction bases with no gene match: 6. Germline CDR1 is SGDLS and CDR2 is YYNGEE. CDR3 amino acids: CASRPKAGEQFF. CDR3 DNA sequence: TGTGCCAGCAGACCTAAAGCGGGGGAGCAGTTCTTC.

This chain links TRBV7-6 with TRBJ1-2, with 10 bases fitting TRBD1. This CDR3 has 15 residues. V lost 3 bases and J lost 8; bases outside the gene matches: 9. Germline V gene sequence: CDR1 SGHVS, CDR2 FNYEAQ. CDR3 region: CASSLRQGASEGYTF. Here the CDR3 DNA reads TGTGCCAGCAGCTTGAGACAGGGGGCGTCGGAAGGCTACACCTTC. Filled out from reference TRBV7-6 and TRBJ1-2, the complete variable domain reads GAGVSQSPRYKVTKRGQDVALRCDPISGHVSLYWYRQALGQGPEFLTYFNYEAQQDKSGLPNDRFSAERPEGSISTLTIQRTEQRDSAMYRCASSLRQGASEGYTFGSGTRLTVV.

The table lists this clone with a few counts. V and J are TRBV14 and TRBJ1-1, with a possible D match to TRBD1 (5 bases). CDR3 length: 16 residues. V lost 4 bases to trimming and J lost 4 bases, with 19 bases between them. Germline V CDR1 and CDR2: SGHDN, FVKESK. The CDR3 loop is CASSLLGAGRGTEAFF. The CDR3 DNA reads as TGTGCCAGCAGCCTCTTAGGGGCGGGGCGAGGCACTGAAGCTTTCTTT.

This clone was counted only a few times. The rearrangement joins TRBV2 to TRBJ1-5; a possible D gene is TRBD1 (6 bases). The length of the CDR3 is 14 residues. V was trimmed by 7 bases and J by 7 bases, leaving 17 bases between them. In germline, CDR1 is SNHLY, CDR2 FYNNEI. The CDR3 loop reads CASTLGALGQPQHF. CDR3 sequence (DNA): TGTGCCAGCACACTGGGGGCGCTGGGGCAGCCCCAGCATTTT. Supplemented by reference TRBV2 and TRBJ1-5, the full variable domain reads EPEVTQTPSHQVTQMGQEVILRCVPISNHLYFYWYRQILGQKVEFLVSFYNNEISEKSEIFDDQFSVERPDGSNFTLKIRSTKLEDSAMYFCASTLGALGQPQHFGDGTRLSIL.

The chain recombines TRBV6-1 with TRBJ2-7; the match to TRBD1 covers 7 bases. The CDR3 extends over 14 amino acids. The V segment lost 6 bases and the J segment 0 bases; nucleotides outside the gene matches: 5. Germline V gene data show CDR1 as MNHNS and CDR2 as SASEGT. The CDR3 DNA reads TGTGCCAGCAGAACCGGGACAGCCTCCTACGAGCAGTACTTC. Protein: CASRTGTASYEQYF.

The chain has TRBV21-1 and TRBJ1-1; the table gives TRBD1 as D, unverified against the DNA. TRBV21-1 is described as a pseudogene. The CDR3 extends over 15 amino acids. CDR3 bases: TGTGCCAGCCAGAACCAGGGACAGGGGGCTACTGAAGCTTTCTTT. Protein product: CASQNQGQGATEAFF.

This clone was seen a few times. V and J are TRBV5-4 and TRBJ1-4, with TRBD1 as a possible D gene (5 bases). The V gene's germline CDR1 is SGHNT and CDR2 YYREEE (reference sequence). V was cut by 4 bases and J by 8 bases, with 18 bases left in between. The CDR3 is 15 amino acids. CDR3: CASSVGTGGGEKLFF. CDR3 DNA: TGTGCCAGCAGCGTAGGGACTGGGGGAGGAGAAAAACTGTTTTTT.

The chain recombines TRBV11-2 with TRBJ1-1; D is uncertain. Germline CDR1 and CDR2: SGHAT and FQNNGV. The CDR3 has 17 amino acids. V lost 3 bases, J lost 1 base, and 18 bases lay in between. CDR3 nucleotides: TGTGCCAGCAGCTTTGTACAGCACCTCGCCCAGAACACTGAAGCTTTCTTT. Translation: CASSFVQHLAQNTEAFF.

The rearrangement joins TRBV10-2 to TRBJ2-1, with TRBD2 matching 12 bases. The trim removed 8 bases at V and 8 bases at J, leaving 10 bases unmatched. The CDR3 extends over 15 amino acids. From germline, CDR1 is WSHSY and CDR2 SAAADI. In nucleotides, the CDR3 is TGCGCCAGCGACAGACTAGCGGGAGCGGGGGATGAGCAGTTCTTC. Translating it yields CASDRLAGAGDEQFF.

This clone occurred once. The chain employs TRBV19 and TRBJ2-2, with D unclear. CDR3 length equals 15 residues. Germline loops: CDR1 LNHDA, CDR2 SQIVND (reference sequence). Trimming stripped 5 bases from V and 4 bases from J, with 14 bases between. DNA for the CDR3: TGTGCCAGTAGTTCAGCGAGCACCGGCACCGGGGAGCTGTTTTTT. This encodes CASSSASTGTGELFF. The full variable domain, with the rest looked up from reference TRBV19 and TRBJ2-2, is DGGITQSPKYLFRKEGQNVTLSCEQNLNHDAMYWYRQDPGQGLRLIYYSQIVNDFQKGDIAEGYSVSREKKESFPLTVTSAQKNPTAFYLCASSSASTGTGELFFGEGSRLTVL.

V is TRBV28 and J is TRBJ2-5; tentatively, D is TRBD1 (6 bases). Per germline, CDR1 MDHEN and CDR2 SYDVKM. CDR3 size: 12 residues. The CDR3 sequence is CAAASGGETQYF. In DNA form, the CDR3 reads TGTGCTGCGGCCAGTGGGGGCGAGACCCAGTACTTC.

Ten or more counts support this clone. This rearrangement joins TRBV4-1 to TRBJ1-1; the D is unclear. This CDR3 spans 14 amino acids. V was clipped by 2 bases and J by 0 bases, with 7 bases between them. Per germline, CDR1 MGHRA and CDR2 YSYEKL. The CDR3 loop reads CASSQPLMNTEAFF. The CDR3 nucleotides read TGCGCCAGCAGCCAACCCCTTATGAACACTGAAGCTTTCTTT.

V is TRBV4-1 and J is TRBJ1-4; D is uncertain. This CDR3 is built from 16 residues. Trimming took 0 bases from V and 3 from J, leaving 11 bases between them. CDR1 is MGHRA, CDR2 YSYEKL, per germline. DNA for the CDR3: TGCGCCAGCAGCCAAGAGGGGAGGGTACCTAATGAAAAACTGTTTTTT. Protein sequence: CASSQEGRVPNEKLFF.

Here the CDR3 DNA reads TGTGCCAGTCAACCTGGGACAGTTTATAGCAATCAGCCCCAGCATTTT. It yields the protein CASQPGTVYSNQPQHF. This rearrangement joins TRBV19 to TRBJ1-5; 7 bases fit TRBD1. The CDR3 length is 16 residues. Germline values: CDR1 LNHDA, CDR2 SQIVND (reference sequence). J lost 0 bases, V lost 8 bases, and 10 bases had no gene match.

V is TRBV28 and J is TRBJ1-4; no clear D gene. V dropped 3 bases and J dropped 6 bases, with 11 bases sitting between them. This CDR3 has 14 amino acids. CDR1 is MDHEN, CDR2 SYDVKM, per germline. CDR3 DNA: TGTGCCAGCAGTTTCTACAGAAAACATGAAAAACTGTTTTTT. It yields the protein CASSFYRKHEKLFF.

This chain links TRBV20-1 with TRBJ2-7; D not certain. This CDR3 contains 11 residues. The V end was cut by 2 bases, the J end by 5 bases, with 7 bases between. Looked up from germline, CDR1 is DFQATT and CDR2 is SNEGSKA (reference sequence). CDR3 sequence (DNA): TGCAGTGCTAGATTTAGAGACGAGCAGTACTTC. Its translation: CSARFRDEQYF.

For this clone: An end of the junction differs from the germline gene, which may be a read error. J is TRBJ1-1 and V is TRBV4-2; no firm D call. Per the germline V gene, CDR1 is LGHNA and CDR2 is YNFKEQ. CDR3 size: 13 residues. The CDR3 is CARSQVLSGEAFF. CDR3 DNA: TGTGCCAGAAGCCAAGTTCTTTCCGGTGAAGCTTTCTTT.

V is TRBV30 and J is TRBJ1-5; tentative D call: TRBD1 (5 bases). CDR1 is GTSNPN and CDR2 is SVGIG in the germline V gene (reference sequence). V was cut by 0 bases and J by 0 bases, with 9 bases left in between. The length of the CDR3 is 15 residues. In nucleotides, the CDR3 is TGTGCCTGGAGTGTACGGGGGAATAGCAATCAGCCCCAGCATTTT. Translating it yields CAWSVRGNSNQPQHF.

The CDR3 DNA sequence: TGTGCCAGTAGTTCGTCCTACGAGCAGTACTTC. Amino acids: CASSSSYEQYF. The chain is built from TRBV19 and TRBJ2-7; D is unclear. CDR1 is LNHDA and CDR2 is SQIVND in the germline V gene (reference sequence). The CDR3 has 11 amino acids. The germline V and J ends were trimmed by 5 bases and 1 base, with 3 bases remaining between them.

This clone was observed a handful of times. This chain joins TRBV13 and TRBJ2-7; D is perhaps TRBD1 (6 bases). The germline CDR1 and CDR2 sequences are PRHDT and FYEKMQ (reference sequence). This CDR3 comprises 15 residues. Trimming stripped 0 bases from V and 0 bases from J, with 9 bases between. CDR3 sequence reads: CASSLGSDSSYEQYF. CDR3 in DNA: TGTGCCAGCAGCTTAGGATCGGACAGCTCCTACGAGCAGTACTTC.

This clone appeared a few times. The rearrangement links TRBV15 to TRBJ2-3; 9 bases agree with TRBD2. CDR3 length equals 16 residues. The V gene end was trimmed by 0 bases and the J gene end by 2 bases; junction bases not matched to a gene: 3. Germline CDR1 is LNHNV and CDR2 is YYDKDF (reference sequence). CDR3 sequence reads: CATSRDLAGNTDTQYF. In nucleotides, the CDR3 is TGTGCCACCAGCAGAGACCTAGCGGGAAACACAGATACGCAGTATTTT.

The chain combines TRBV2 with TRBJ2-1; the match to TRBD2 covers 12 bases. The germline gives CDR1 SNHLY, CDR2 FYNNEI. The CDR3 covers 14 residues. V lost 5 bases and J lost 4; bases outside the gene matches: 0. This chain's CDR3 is CASSLAGGYNEQFF. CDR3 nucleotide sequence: TGTGCCAGCAGTCTAGCGGGGGGGTACAATGAGCAGTTCTTC.

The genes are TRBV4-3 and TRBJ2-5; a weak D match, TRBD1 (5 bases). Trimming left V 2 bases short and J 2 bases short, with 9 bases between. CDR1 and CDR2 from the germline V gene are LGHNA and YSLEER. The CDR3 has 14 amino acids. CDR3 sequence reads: CASSQLQGQETQYF. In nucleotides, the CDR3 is TGCGCCAGCAGCCAACTCCAGGGTCAAGAGACCCAGTACTTC.

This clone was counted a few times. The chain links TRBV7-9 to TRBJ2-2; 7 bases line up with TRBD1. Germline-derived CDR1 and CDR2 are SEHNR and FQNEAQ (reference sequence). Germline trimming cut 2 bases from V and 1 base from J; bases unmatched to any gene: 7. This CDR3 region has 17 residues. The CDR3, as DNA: TGTGCCAGCAGCTTACCTCGGACAGGAGTGAACACCGGGGAGCTGTTTTTT. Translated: CASSLPRTGVNTGELFF.

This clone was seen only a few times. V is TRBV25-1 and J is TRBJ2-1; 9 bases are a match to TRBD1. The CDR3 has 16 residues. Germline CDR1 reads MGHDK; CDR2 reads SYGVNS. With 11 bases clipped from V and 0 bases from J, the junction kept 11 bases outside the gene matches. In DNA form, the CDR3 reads TGTGCCTCACAGGGGGCGGGTGACGGCTCCTACAATGAGCAGTTCTTC. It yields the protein CASQGAGDGSYNEQFF.

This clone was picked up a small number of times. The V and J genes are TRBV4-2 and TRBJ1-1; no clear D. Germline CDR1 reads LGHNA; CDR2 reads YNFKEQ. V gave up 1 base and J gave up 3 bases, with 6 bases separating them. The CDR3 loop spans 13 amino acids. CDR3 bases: TGTGCCAGCAGCCAAGTCGGGGACACTGAAGCTTTCTTT. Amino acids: CASSQVGDTEAFF.